This TCR beta chain was found in a study of radiotherapy plus CTLA-4 blockade in lung cancer. Study-level background: Disease control was seen in 30% to 35% of patients, objective responses in 18%.

Germline V lookup: CDR1 SGHVS, CDR2 FQNEAQ. The junction had 7 bases not matched to a gene; V was cut back by 1 base and J by 2 bases. CDR3 length equals 17 residues. Chemo-refractory metastatic non-small-cell lung cancer patients underwent focal radiation alongside CTLA-4 blockade with ipilimumab. Sequencing was performed with immunoSEQ multiplex PCR; in TCRdb, only in-frame clones are kept and a portion is missing. The sample gives about 98,000 clones, around 86% of which show up once; about 3.5% is in the top ten. This receptor was identified in a human donor with non-small cell lung cancer who had a partial response to radiotherapy plus ipilimumab. V is TRBV7-8 and J is TRBJ2-1; 8 positions agree with TRBD2. Here the sequenced sample was peripheral blood, taken from a patient treated with radiotherapy plus ipilimumab. CDR3 coding DNA: TGTGCCAGCAGCTTAGGGGTTACTAGCGGAACCTACAATGAGCAGTTCTTC. It specifies CASSLGVTSGTYNEQFF.